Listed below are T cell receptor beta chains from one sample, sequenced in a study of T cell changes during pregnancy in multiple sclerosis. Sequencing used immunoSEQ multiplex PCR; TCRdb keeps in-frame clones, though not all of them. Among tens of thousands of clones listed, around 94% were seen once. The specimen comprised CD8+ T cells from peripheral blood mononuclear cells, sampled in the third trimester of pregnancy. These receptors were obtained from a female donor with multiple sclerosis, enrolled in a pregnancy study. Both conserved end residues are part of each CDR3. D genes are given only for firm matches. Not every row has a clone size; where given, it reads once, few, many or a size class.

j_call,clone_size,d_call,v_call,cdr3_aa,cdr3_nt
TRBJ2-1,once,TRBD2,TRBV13,CASSFPAGGLYNEQFF,TGTGCCAGCAGCTTTCCAGCGGGGGGCCTCTACAATGAGCAGTTCTTC
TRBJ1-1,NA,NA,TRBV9,CASNVGGRETEAFF,TGTGCCAGCAACGTTGGGGGCAGGGAAACTGAAGCTTTCTTT
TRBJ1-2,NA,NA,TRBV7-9,CASSLMTRQFPYGYTF,TGTGCCAGCAGCTTAATGACTAGACAGTTTCCCTATGGCTACACCTTC
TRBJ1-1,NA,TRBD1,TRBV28,CASSTSGGTEAFF,TGTGCCAGCAGTACCTCAGGGGGCACTGAAGCTTTCTTT
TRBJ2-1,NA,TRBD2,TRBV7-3,CASSPHGRLAGTPGNEQFF,TGTGCCAGCAGCCCTCACGGCCGGTTAGCGGGCACACCCGGGAATGAGCAGTTCTTC
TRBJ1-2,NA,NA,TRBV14,CASSPVNYGYTF,TGTGCCAGCAGCCCTGTGAACTATGGCTACACCTTC
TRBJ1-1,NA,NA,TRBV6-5,CASSYRGMNTEAFF,TGTGCCAGCAGTTACAGAGGTATGAACACTGAAGCTTTCTTT
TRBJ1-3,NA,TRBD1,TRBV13,CASSPRGTVISGNTIYF,TGTGCCAGCAGCCCCCGCGGGACAGTCATCTCTGGAAACACCATATATTTT
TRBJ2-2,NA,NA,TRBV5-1,CASSFGSGAGELFF,TGCGCCAGCAGCTTCGGATCAGGCGCCGGGGAGCTGTTTTTT
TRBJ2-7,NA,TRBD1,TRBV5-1,CASSLMGQGLYEQYF,TGCGCCAGCAGCTTAATGGGACAGGGACTCTACGAGCAGTACTTC
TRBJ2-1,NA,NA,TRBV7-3,CASSLTSDEQFF,TGTGCCAGCAGCTTAACGTCGGATGAGCAGTTCTTC
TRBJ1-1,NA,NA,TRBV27,CASSLGGNTEAFF,TGTGCCAGCAGTTTAGGAGGGAACACTGAAGCTTTCTTT
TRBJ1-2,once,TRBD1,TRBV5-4,CASGPQGARGYTF,TGTGCCAGCGGACCACAGGGGGCGCGCGGCTACACCTTC
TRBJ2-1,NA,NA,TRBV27,CASSSGHGNEQFF,TGTGCCAGCAGTTCGGGACACGGGAATGAGCAGTTCTTC
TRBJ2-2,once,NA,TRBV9,CASSENTGELFF,TGTGCCAGCTCAGAGAACACCGGGGAGCTGTTTTTT
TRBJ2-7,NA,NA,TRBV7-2,CASSTYRFSYEQYF,TGTGCCAGCAGCACATACAGATTCTCCTACGAGCAGTACTTC
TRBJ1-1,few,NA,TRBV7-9,CASSLTEMNTEAFF,TGTGCCAGCAGCTTAACCGAGATGAACACTGAAGCTTTCTTT
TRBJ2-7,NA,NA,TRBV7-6,CASSPEAGTDEQYF,TGTGCCAGCAGCCCCGAGGCTGGCACCGACGAGCAGTACTTC
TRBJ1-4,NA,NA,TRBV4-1,CASSQDETGSETLGKLFF,TGCGCCAGCAGCCAAGATGAAACAGGGAGCGAAACTCTGGGAAAACTGTTTTTT
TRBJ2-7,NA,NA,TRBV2,CASRVGYDNEQYF,TGTGCCAGCCGCGTGGGTTACGACAACGAGCAGTACTTC
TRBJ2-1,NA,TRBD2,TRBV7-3,CASSLGGGASNEQFF,TGTGCCAGCAGCTTAGGCGGGGGGGCCTCCAATGAGCAGTTCTTC
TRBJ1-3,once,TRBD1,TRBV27,CASSPSQGDSGNTIYF,TGTGCCAGCAGTCCAAGCCAGGGGGACTCTGGAAACACCATATATTTT
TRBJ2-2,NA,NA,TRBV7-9,CASSSSGNTGELFF,TGTGCCAGCAGCTCTTCGGGGAACACCGGGGAGCTGTTTTTT
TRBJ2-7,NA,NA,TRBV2,CASSEAFGDGDEQYF,TGTGCCAGCAGTGAAGCCTTCGGGGATGGTGACGAGCAGTACTTC
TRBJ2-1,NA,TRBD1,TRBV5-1,CASWERGQGSYNEQFF,TGCGCCAGCTGGGAGAGGGGACAGGGATCCTACAATGAGCAGTTCTTC
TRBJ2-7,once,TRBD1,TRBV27,CASSQTGNYHEQYF,TGTGCCAGCAGTCAGACAGGGAACTACCACGAGCAGTACTTC
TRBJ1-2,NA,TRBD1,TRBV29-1,CSVEDPGQGAIFRGYTF,TGCAGCGTTGAAGATCCTGGACAGGGGGCGATCTTCCGGGGCTACACCTTC
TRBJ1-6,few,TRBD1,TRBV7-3,CASSLMSRGWSPLHF,TGTGCCAGCAGCTTAATGAGCAGGGGGTGGTCACCCCTCCACTTT
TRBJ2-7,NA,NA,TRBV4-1,CASSQTGPFLNYEQYF,TGCGCCAGCAGCCAAACAGGACCTTTCCTAAACTACGAGCAGTACTTC
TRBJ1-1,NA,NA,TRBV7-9,CASSLGLPNTEAFF,TGTGCCAGCAGCTTAGGACTTCCCAACACTGAAGCTTTCTTT
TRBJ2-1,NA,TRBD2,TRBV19,CASSGLAGSYNEQFF,TGTGCCAGCTCGGGACTAGCGGGGAGTTACAATGAGCAGTTCTTC
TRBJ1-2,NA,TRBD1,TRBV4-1,CASSQPLGQLGDYGYTF,TGCGCCAGCAGCCAGCCCTTGGGACAGCTGGGAGACTATGGCTACACCTTC
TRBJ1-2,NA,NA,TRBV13,CASSLGLGVPGWYGYTF,TGTGCCAGCAGCTTAGGCCTAGGAGTCCCTGGGTGGTATGGCTACACCTTC
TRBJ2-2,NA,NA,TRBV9,CASSGPPGELFF,TGTGCCAGCAGCGGGCCCCCCGGGGAGCTGTTTTTT
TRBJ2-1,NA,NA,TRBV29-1,CSVADSLLYNEQFF,TGCAGCGTCGCAGACAGCCTCCTTTACAATGAGCAGTTCTTC
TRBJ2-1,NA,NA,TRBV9,CASSVDTFYNEQFF,TGTGCCAGCAGCGTAGACACCTTTTACAATGAGCAGTTCTTC
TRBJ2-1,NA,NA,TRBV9,CASSDSRGEQFF,TGTGCCAGCAGCGACTCCCGGGGTGAGCAGTTCTTC
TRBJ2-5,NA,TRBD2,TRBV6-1,CASSDSGTSGAETQYF,TGTGCCAGCAGTGATTCCGGGACTAGCGGGGCGGAGACCCAGTACTTC
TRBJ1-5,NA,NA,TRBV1,CTSSQDRESNQPQHF,TGCACCAGCAGCCAAGACAGGGAAAGCAATCAGCCCCAGCATTTT
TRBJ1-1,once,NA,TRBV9,CASSPTGSGTEAFF,TGTGCCAGCAGCCCAACGGGCAGCGGCACTGAAGCTTTCTTT
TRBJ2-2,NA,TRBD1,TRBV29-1,CSVQDRGGLYTGELFF,TGCAGCGTTCAGGACAGGGGAGGACTTTACACCGGGGAGCTGTTTTTT
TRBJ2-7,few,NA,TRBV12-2,CASRLPFSFPPYEQYF,TGTGCAAGTCGCCTTCCGTTCAGTTTTCCACCCTACGAGCAGTACTTC
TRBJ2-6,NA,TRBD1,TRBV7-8,CASSGIGQGTGANVLTF,TGTGCCAGCAGCGGAATAGGACAGGGTACCGGGGCCAACGTCCTGACTTTC
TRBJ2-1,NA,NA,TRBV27,CASSHRGAEGFNEQFF,TGTGCCAGCAGTCACCGGGGGGCGGAGGGATTCAATGAGCAGTTCTTC
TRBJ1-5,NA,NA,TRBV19,CASSIGTTSNQPQHF,TGTGCCAGTAGTATCGGGACAACCAGCAATCAGCCCCAGCATTTT
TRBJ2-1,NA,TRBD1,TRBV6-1,CASRDTGETNEQFF,TGTGCCAGCAGGGATACAGGGGAGACAAATGAGCAGTTCTTC